Listed below are T cell receptor beta chains from one sample, sequenced in a study of T-cell reconstitution after alpha-beta-depleted transplantation in children. TCRdb processed the PCR reads anew with MiXCR; each CDR3 protein has one entry. The table shows about 200,000 distinct CDR3 sequences, with approximately 6.9% occurring only once. The input for sequencing was PBMCs, taken before TCRalphabeta/CD19-depleted stem cell transplant. Source of these receptors: a boy under 10 years old with acute lymphoblastic leukemia, due to receive a stem cell transplant. The CDR3 runs from the conserved cysteine through the conserved F or W. D genes are given only for firm matches.

CASSQDMNTEAFF | TRBV4-3 | NA | TRBJ1-1
CASSIQGLSTDTHYF | TRBV5-1 | TRBD1 | TRBJ2-3
CASSDIGGNEQFF | TRBV18 | NA | TRBJ2-1
CASSFGLAGGLGNEQFF | TRBV27 | TRBD2 | TRBJ2-1
CASSPQSEQYF | TRBV13 | NA | TRBJ2-7
CASSFTPQIPAYEQYF | TRBV28 | NA | TRBJ2-7
CASSRRGTSSPLHF | TRBV28 | NA | TRBJ1-6
CASRPSSGTDTQYF | TRBV2 | NA | TRBJ2-3
CASMGGTPDTQYF | TRBV7-2 | NA | TRBJ2-3
CSVTGTSGSITYEQYF | TRBV29-1 | TRBD2 | TRBJ2-7
CASVDRSNTGELFF | TRBV6-2/TRBV6-3 | NA | TRBJ2-2
CSAGGTSGYTF | TRBV20-1 | NA | TRBJ1-2
CASSPSGGAWDTQYF | TRBV5-6 | TRBD2 | TRBJ2-3
CASGHEAAYNEQFF | TRBV25-1 | NA | TRBJ2-1
CASSPGLAGVAGELFF | TRBV18 | TRBD2 | TRBJ2-2
CANQTKPCSRDPYF | TRBV21-1 | NA | TRBJ2-5
CASSFGTGGYEQYF | TRBV28 | TRBD1 | TRBJ2-7
CSARDGGENQPQHF | TRBV20-1 | NA | TRBJ1-5
CASSLGVVAGGLSSGANVLTF | TRBV5-4 | TRBD2 | TRBJ2-6
CASSLYKGSYNSPLHF | TRBV4-2 | NA | TRBJ1-6
CASRGSGAGLQSPLHF | TRBV28 | NA | TRBJ1-6
CASRYSGGSSYNEQFF | TRBV28 | TRBD2 | TRBJ2-1
CASSQPRGKRGPEAFF | TRBV3-1 | TRBD1 | TRBJ1-1
CASSLEVTQYF | TRBV5-1 | NA | TRBJ2-5
CASSPDRTYEQYF | TRBV18 | NA | TRBJ2-7
CASSRDGIRDRADDEQFF | TRBV4-2 | TRBD1 | TRBJ2-1
CASSLDGGAFAEAFF | TRBV7-9 | NA | TRBJ1-1
CSVVGNGYTF | TRBV29-1 | NA | TRBJ1-2
CASSLFPAGRSYEQYF | TRBV7-6 | NA | TRBJ2-7
CASSYGQRENYEQYF | TRBV6-2/TRBV6-3 | TRBD2 | TRBJ2-7
CASSPRSGSSYNEQFF | TRBV28 | NA | TRBJ2-1
CASRQRTGTGGESYNSPLHF | TRBV11-2 | TRBD1 | TRBJ1-6
CASREGEYNEQFF | TRBV7-9 | NA | TRBJ2-1
CACLIGTDTQYF | TRBV30 | NA | TRBJ2-3
CASSSDGTANEQFF | TRBV3-1 | NA | TRBJ2-1
CSVKAQVAKNIQYF | TRBV20-1 | NA | TRBJ2-4
CASIGQGAPETQYF | TRBV6-1 | TRBD1 | TRBJ2-5
CASSLGVASGGDTQYF | TRBV5-1 | NA | TRBJ2-3
CSARGYFGGAKNIQYF | TRBV20-1 | NA | TRBJ2-4
CASRRTGGETEAFF | TRBV3-1 | TRBD1 | TRBJ1-1
CSARGTGGRSYNEQFF | TRBV20-1 | TRBD1 | TRBJ2-1
CASLGLAETQYF | TRBV12-3/TRBV12-4 | TRBD2 | TRBJ2-5
CASSESTARAKAFF | TRBV2 | NA | TRBJ1-1
CASSLAFRVQGNEQFF | TRBV5-1 | NA | TRBJ2-1
CASSLAQGVQTEAFF | TRBV7-2 | TRBD1 | TRBJ1-1
CATSGRRRGGTDTQYF | TRBV24-1 | NA | TRBJ2-3
CASSSNSDTQYF | TRBV6-2/TRBV6-3 | NA | TRBJ2-3
CASSAPRDSNQPQHF | TRBV6-1 | NA | TRBJ1-5
CASSLPGSPEQYF | TRBV12-3/TRBV12-4 | NA | TRBJ2-7
CSASIPSPGQGRTDTQYF | TRBV20-1 | TRBD1 | TRBJ2-3
CASSRTGEAQETQYF | TRBV5-1 | TRBD1 | TRBJ2-5
CASSWDSQGSPLHF | TRBV27 | TRBD1 | TRBJ1-6
CSARNRGTGELFF | TRBV20-1 | NA | TRBJ2-2
CATSSGGSEQFF | TRBV12-3/TRBV12-4 | TRBD2 | TRBJ2-1
CASSLSASYEQYF | TRBV7-2 | NA | TRBJ2-7
CSARDYAGSQPQHF | TRBV20-1 | NA | TRBJ1-5
CASTIDRDGYTF | TRBV12-3/TRBV12-4 | TRBD1 | TRBJ1-2